A single sample gave rise to the 27 T cell receptor beta chains below, sequenced in a study of regulatory T cells in long-lasting Graves disease. Construction of the TCR beta libraries employed iRepertoire HTBI primers in conjunction with Arm-PCR of CDR3 regions. TCRdb reanalysed the multiplex PCR reads using MiXCR and keeps one entry per CDR3 protein. Of 350,000 to 500,000 distinct CDR3 sequences listed, 21% were seen once; the top ten hold more than 13%. The time point was: persistent/refractory GD, antithyroid drugs over 5 years with positive TRAb. RNA isolated from PBMCs was used to make the TCR library. The source material was peripheral blood mononuclear cells (PBMCs), sampled when the disease was refractory, from a patient treated with antithyroid drugs. These receptors all come from a female donor with Graves disease.

The J gene is TRBJ2-3, the V gene TRBV5-1, with D tentatively TRBD2 (6 bases). The CDR3 covers 14 residues. V lost 7 bases and J lost 3, with 15 bases in between. In germline, CDR1 is SGHRS, CDR2 YFSETQ. The CDR3 coding sequence is TGCGCCAGCCAGCTGAGGGCGGGAACAGATACGCAGTATTTT. It is translated as CASQLRAGTDTQYF.

This clonotype was counted between two and nine times. A much larger clone lies one base from this, so it may be a read error. V is TRBV2 and J is TRBJ1-2, with TRBD1 as a possible D gene (5 bases). The CDR3 spans 13 residues. V gave up 10 bases and J gave up 10 bases, with 22 bases separating them. Germline V lookup: CDR1 SNHLY, CDR2 FYNNEI. The CDR3: CAKVGRDGSDYTF. The CDR3 nucleotides read TGTGCCAAGGTGGGACGAGACGGATCCGACTACACCTTC.

On this clonotype itself: Possible read error: a much larger clone is one base away. The chain combines TRBV12-3 or TRBV12-4 with TRBJ2-7; no reliable D call. The CDR3 length is 11 residues. This CDR3 is CANSLYLEQYF. As DNA, the CDR3 is TGTGCCAACAGTTTATATCTCGAGCAGTACTTC.

This clonotype came up many times. The chain recombines TRBV20-1 with TRBJ2-5, with TRBD2 identical over 9 bases. The V gene's germline CDR1 is DFQATT and CDR2 SNEGSKA (reference sequence). The CDR3 extends over 13 amino acids. The V and J ends lost 6 bases and 3 bases, in that order; junction bases with no gene match: 5. CDR3 protein: CSAVPSGKETQYF. The CDR3 region has the DNA TGCAGTGCAGTCCCTAGCGGGAAAGAGACCCAGTACTTC.

There are many counts of this clonotype. This chain uses TRBV2 with TRBJ2-2; D may correspond to TRBD1 or TRBD2 (6 bases each). Trimming removed 7 bases from V and 7 bases from J, with 16 bases in between. The CDR3 sequence is 14 residues long. Germline CDR1 and CDR2: SNHLY and FYNNEI. CDR3 sequence reads: CASNPLATGGELFF. The CDR3 DNA sequence: TGTGCCAGCAATCCCCTAGCGACAGGCGGGGAGCTGTTTTTT.

There are many counts of this clonotype. The genes are TRBV27 and TRBJ2-7; 9 nucleotides line up with TRBD1. The CDR3 runs to 15 residues. The germline V gene has CDR1 MNHEY and CDR2 SMNVEV (reference sequence). V dropped 4 bases and J dropped 1; count of bases not matched to a gene: 5. CDR3 protein: CASSSGTGPSYEQYF. The CDR3 coding sequence is TGTGCCAGCAGTTCCGGGACAGGGCCATCCTACGAGCAGTACTTC.

The chain combines TRBV7-9 with TRBJ2-1, with 9 bases aligning to TRBD1. Germline CDR1 and CDR2: SEHNR and FQNEAQ (reference sequence). The CDR3 is 14 amino acids. With 3 bases clipped from V and 8 bases from J, the junction kept 5 bases outside the gene matches. The CDR3 loop is CASSFRDRVDEQFF. CDR3 nucleotide sequence: TGTGCCAGCAGCTTCCGGGACAGGGTTGATGAGCAGTTCTTC. Drawing the rest from reference TRBV7-9 and TRBJ2-1, the complete variable domain is DTGVSQNPRHKITKRGQNVTFRCDPISEHNRLYWYRQTLGQGPEFLTYFQNEAQLEKSRLLSDRFSAERPKGSFSTLEIQRTEQGDSAMYLCASSFRDRVDEQFFGPGTRLTVL.

This clonotype was seen repeatedly, ten times or more. This chain joins TRBV6-2 or TRBV6-3 and TRBJ2-7; no reliable D call. Trimming removed 5 bases from V and 2 bases from J, with 10 bases in between. Looked up from germline, CDR1 is MNHEY and CDR2 is SVGEGT. This CDR3 comprises 13 residues. The CDR3 sequence: CASSPRETYEQYF. DNA for the CDR3: TGTGCCAGCAGTCCCCGAGAGACCTACGAGCAGTACTTC.

The rearrangement uses TRBV12-3 or TRBV12-4 and TRBJ2-3; D is possibly TRBD1 (5 bases). The V and J ends lost 0 bases and 3 bases respectively, with 22 bases between them. The CDR3 runs to 19 residues. For the CDR3, the DNA is TGTGCCAGCAGTTTAGCCACCTTGGGGCAGGGTATAGGAACAGATACGCAGTATTTT. Its translation is CASSLATLGQGIGTDTQYF.

This clonotype has just a few counts. The J gene is TRBJ1-6, the V gene TRBV12-3 or TRBV12-4; 10 bases are shared with TRBD1. The CDR3 totals 16 residues. The ends lost 6 bases at V and 6 bases at J; junction bases unmatched: 8. The CDR3 protein is CASRGSDRGLNSPLHF. CDR3 nucleotide sequence: TGTGCCAGCAGGGGCTCCGACAGGGGGCTTAATTCACCCCTCCACTTT.

The chain joins TRBV20-1 to TRBJ1-2, with TRBD1 as a possible D gene (5 bases). The ends were cut back, 6 bases at V and 6 bases at J, with 20 bases in the middle. CDR3 length equals 14 residues. CDR1 and CDR2 from the germline V gene are DFQATT and SNEGSKA (reference sequence). As DNA, the CDR3 is TGCAGTGCGCCGGGGGTCCCCAGGGTCAATGGCTACACCTTC. Translation gives CSAPGVPRVNGYTF.

CDR3 amino acids: CASSEKGVASGYTF. DNA for the CDR3: TGTGCCAGCAGTGAGAAAGGGGTTGCGTCTGGCTACACCTTC. This sequence joins TRBV2 and TRBJ1-2, with D maybe TRBD1 (5 bases). The CDR3 extends over 14 amino acids. Germline CDR1 and CDR2: SNHLY and FYNNEI. V was cut by 3 bases and J by 7 bases, with 15 bases left in between.

The rearrangement uses TRBV30 and TRBJ1-2, with D possibly being TRBD1 (5 bases). Germline CDR1 reads GTSNPN; CDR2 reads SVGIG (reference sequence). This CDR3 has 13 residues. V lost 2 bases and J lost 3, with 10 bases in between. The CDR3 loop is CAWSSQGHYGYTF. In nucleotides, the CDR3 is TGTGCCTGGAGTAGTCAGGGCCACTATGGCTACACCTTC.

This clonotype was recorded a few times. The genes are TRBV9 and TRBJ1-5; D remains ambiguous. The germline V gene encodes CDR1 SGDLS and CDR2 YYNGEE. The CDR3 loop spans 13 amino acids. Trimming stripped 4 bases from V and 3 bases from J, with 8 bases between. This CDR3 reads CASSQSANQPQHF. The DNA for the CDR3 is TGTGCCAGCAGCCAGTCGGCCAATCAGCCCCAGCATTTT.

There are many counts of this clonotype. This chain links TRBV5-1 with TRBJ2-1, with 8 bases matching TRBD1. CDR3 length: 15 residues. CDR1 SGHRS and CDR2 YFSETQ come from the germline V gene. The V and J ends lost 1 base and 4 bases, in that order; junction bases with no gene match: 4. The CDR3, as DNA: TGCGCCAGCAGCTTGTCGGGACAGGAGTACAATGAGCAGTTCTTC. This encodes CASSLSGQEYNEQFF.

At least ten counts were recorded for this clonotype. The CDR3 region has the DNA TGTGCCAGCACGGGGGGTTCCTACGAGCAGTACTTC. Amino acid sequence: CASTGGSYEQYF. V usage is TRBV28 and J usage is TRBJ2-7; 7 bases align to TRBD2. The CDR3 loop spans 12 amino acids. V shed 7 bases, J shed 1 base, and the junction held 1 base outside the gene matches. Per germline, CDR1 MDHEN and CDR2 SYDVKM. The full variable domain, in which reference TRBV28 and TRBJ2-7 provide the parts outside the CDR3, is DVKVTQSSRYLVKRTGEKVFLECVQDMDHENMFWYRQDPGLGLRLIYFSYDVKMKEKGDIPEGYSVSREKKERFSLILESASTNQTSMYLCASTGGSYEQYFGPGTRLTVT.

The table lists this clonotype with many counts. V usage is TRBV27 and J usage is TRBJ2-7; D tentatively fits TRBD1 or TRBD2 (6 bases each). The V end lost 6 bases, the J end lost 2 bases, and 14 bases lay between the germline ends. CDR1 MNHEY and CDR2 SMNVEV come from the germline V gene (reference sequence). This CDR3 is 14 amino acids long. The CDR3 reads CASRAGQKAYEQYF. The CDR3 DNA is TGTGCCAGCAGGGCGGGACAAAAAGCCTACGAGCAGTACTTC.

In its sample, this clonotype was seen a few times. The chain recombines TRBV5-1 with TRBJ1-4, with D perhaps TRBD1 (6 bases). V lost 0 bases and J 3 bases, leaving 9 bases between the germline ends. This CDR3 region has 15 residues. CDR1 and CDR2 from the germline V gene are SGHRS and YFSETQ. CDR3 protein: CASSLEGGSNEKLFF. The DNA for the CDR3 is TGCGCCAGCAGCTTGGAGGGGGGTTCTAATGAAAAACTGTTTTTT.

Ten or more counts support this clonotype. The chain joins TRBV15 to TRBJ2-5, with D perhaps TRBD2 (6 bases). The CDR3 sequence is 15 residues long. Per germline, CDR1 LNHNV and CDR2 YYDKDF (reference sequence). V lost 3 bases and J lost 6, with 17 bases in between. The CDR3 sequence is CATSSIGSNEKTQYF. In DNA, the CDR3 is TGTGCCACCAGCAGTATCGGGAGTAATGAAAAGACCCAGTACTTC.

This clonotype was seen only a few times. The rearrangement joins TRBV20-1 to TRBJ1-2; D not resolved. The V and J ends lost 5 bases and 3 bases respectively, with 16 bases between them. The CDR3 sequence is 14 residues long. The germline V gene has CDR1 DFQATT and CDR2 SNEGSKA (reference sequence). The CDR3 DNA reads TGCAGTGCTGTCGACACGAGGTTTTACTATGGCTACACCTTC. Its protein product is CSAVDTRFYYGYTF.

This clonotype appeared a few times. The chain links TRBV5-4 to TRBJ2-5, with D hard to call. Trimming removed 4 bases at V and 1 base at J, with 11 bases between. The CDR3 spans 14 residues. CDR1 SGHNT and CDR2 YYREEE come from the germline V gene (reference sequence). The CDR3 protein is CASSPPYSQETQYF. For the CDR3, the DNA is TGTGCCAGCAGCCCCCCGTACAGCCAAGAGACCCAGTACTTC.

This clonotype was counted at least ten times. This chain connects TRBV6-1 to TRBJ1-5; TRBD1 agrees at 7 bases. CDR3 length equals 15 residues. V was clipped by 6 bases and J by 3 bases; unmatched bases: 8. Germline V gene sequence: CDR1 MNHNS, CDR2 SASEGT. The CDR3 bases are TGTGCCAGCAGCCCCCGAGGGGGCGTCAATCAGCCCCAGCATTTT. It encodes CASSPRGGVNQPQHF.

The chain has TRBV5-1 and TRBJ2-5; tentatively, D is TRBD2 (6 bases). Germline V gives CDR1 SGHRS, CDR2 YFSETQ. V lost 2 bases, J lost 7 bases, and 15 bases lay in between. This CDR3 is 14 amino acids long. CDR3 region: CASSFMGGEGTQYF. The CDR3 DNA reads as TGCGCCAGCAGCTTTATGGGGGGAGAGGGGACCCAGTACTTC.

This clonotype was observed a few times. V and J are TRBV28 and TRBJ2-7; 8 bases map to TRBD1. Germline V lookup: CDR1 MDHEN, CDR2 SYDVKM. The junction had 13 bases not matched to a gene; V was cut back by 5 bases and J by 7 bases. This CDR3 is 15 amino acids long. The CDR3 bases are TGTGCCAGCAGTGTGGGCCAGGGGGCCGGGGGAGAGCAGTACTTC. Translating it yields CASSVGQGAGGEQYF. Supplemented by reference TRBV28 and TRBJ2-7, the full variable domain reads DVKVTQSSRYLVKRTGEKVFLECVQDMDHENMFWYRQDPGLGLRLIYFSYDVKMKEKGDIPEGYSVSREKKERFSLILESASTNQTSMYLCASSVGQGAGGEQYFGPGTRLTVT.

This clonotype has a handful of counts. The chain employs TRBV4-2 and TRBJ2-7; D is tentatively TRBD1 or TRBD2 (5 bases each). The CDR3 is 14 residues long. Germline V gene data show CDR1 as LGHNA and CDR2 as YNFKEQ. Between the trimmed V and J ends, which lost 4 bases and 7 bases, there was a span of 17 bases. The CDR3 region has the DNA TGTGCCAGCAGCCCCGACGGGACCGAAGGGGAGCAGTACTTC. As protein: CASSPDGTEGEQYF.

This clonotype was seen at least ten times. This chain connects TRBV12-3 or TRBV12-4 to TRBJ1-5; no clear D. V was shortened by 5 bases and J by 2 bases, with 7 bases between the two germline ends. The CDR3 is 13 residues long. The CDR3 here is CASSHSGNQPQHF. In nucleotides, the CDR3 is TGTGCCAGCAGTCATTCAGGCAATCAGCCCCAGCATTTT.

This clonotype was recorded a few times. The rearrangement joins TRBV5-1 to TRBJ1-2; possibly TRBD1 for D (6 bases). The CDR3 covers 15 residues. The germline V gene has CDR1 SGHRS and CDR2 YFSETQ. V lost 0 bases and J 4 bases, leaving 13 bases between the germline ends. CDR3 bases: TGCGCCAGCAGCTTGGTGGCGGGGGGCGGCTATGGCTACACCTTC. It codes for CASSLVAGGGYGYTF.